The 3 T cell receptor beta chains presented below share a single source sample, sequenced in a study of PD-L1 blockade in urothelial cancer. Sequencing was performed with immunoSEQ multiplex PCR; in TCRdb, only in-frame clones are kept and a portion is missing. The sample has around 53,000 clones; about 85% are singletons. Time point described: peripheral blood 6 weeks after treatment start. The specimen was PBMCs, collected around atezolizumab (anti-PD-L1) treatment. These TCRs come from a man in his forties or fifties with urothelial cancer.

The chain has TRBV5-4 and TRBJ2-1; 10 nucleotides match TRBD1. CDR3 length: 18 amino acids. Germline V gene sequence: CDR1 SGHNT, CDR2 YYREEE (reference sequence). V was pared by 4 bases and J by 6 bases, with 16 bases of the junction left unmatched. CDR3 sequence: CASSPNLPDRGQGNEQFF. As DNA, the CDR3 is TGTGCCAGCAGCCCTAATCTCCCTGACAGGGGGCAGGGCAATGAGCAGTTCTTC.

This sequence joins TRBV10-1 and TRBJ1-2; possibly TRBD1 for D (6 bases). The CDR3 runs to 14 residues. Per the germline V gene, CDR1 is WNHNN and CDR2 is SYGVQD (reference sequence). The V gene lost 0 bases and the J gene lost 5 bases, with 10 bases spanning the gap. The DNA of the CDR3 is TGCGCCAGCAGTGAGTCGGGGACAACTTATGGCTACACCTTC. Its translation: CASSESGTTYGYTF.

This clone turned up a few times. The chain recombines TRBV5-4 with TRBJ2-7; 7 bases are shared with TRBD2. Germline V gives CDR1 SGHNT, CDR2 YYREEE (reference sequence). The CDR3 length is 16 residues. V lost 0 bases and J lost 4; bases outside the gene matches: 10. This CDR3 reads CASSLGRGGEGYEQYF. The CDR3 DNA is TGTGCCAGCAGCTTGGGTCGTGGGGGGGAAGGGTACGAGCAGTACTTC.